A single sample gave rise to the 15 T cell receptor beta chains below, sequenced in a study of T cell responses to AZD1222 COVID-19 vaccine. Data came from immunoSEQ multiplex PCR; TCRdb stores just in-frame clones and leaves some out. The data contain over 120,000 clones, 85% to 90% of them singletons. Sequenced material: peripheral blood, taken 28 days after the second AZD1222 dose. These receptors were obtained from an adult who received the AZD1222 COVID-19 vaccine.

As DNA, the CDR3 is TGTGCCTGGGGCCAGGGACAGGGGATAACTGGTGGCTACACCTTC. It encodes CAWGQGQGITGGYTF. The gene calls are TRBV30 and TRBJ1-2, with 10 bases fitting TRBD1. Unmatched junction bases numbered 13, after V lost 5 bases and J lost 7 bases. Germline V lookup: CDR1 GTSNPN, CDR2 SVGIG (reference sequence). CDR3 size: 15 residues. The full variable domain, its missing parts supplied by reference TRBV30 and TRBJ1-2, is SQTIHQWPATLVQPVGSPLSLECTVEGTSNPNLYWYRQAAGRGLQLLFYSVGIGQISSEVPQNLSASRPQDRQFILSSKKLLLSDSGFYLCAWGQGQGITGGYTFGSGTRLTVV.

The rearrangement joins TRBV5-6 to TRBJ1-3; no definite D call. The germline V gene has CDR1 SGHDT and CDR2 YYEEEE. The CDR3 runs to 14 residues. V gave up 0 bases and J gave up 0 bases, with 4 bases separating them. The CDR3 loop is CASSLVFSGNTIYF. CDR3 nucleotides: TGTGCCAGCAGCTTGGTTTTCTCTGGAAACACCATATATTTT. The full variable domain, its missing parts supplied by reference TRBV5-6 and TRBJ1-3, is DAGVTQSPTHLIKTRGQQVTLRCSPKSGHDTVSWYQQALGQGPQFIFQYYEEEERQRGNFPDRFSGHQFPNYSSELNVNALLLGDSALYLCASSLVFSGNTIYFGEGSWLTVV.

The chain employs TRBV12-5 and TRBJ2-2; D gene uncertain. Trimming took 1 base from V and 7 from J, leaving 16 bases between them. CDR3 length equals 16 residues. Germline V gene sequence: CDR1 LGHNT, CDR2 FRNRAP. The CDR3 DNA follows: TGTGCTAGTGGTTTGGGGCCTAGGGCCGTGGTCGGGGAGCTGTTTTTT. Its protein product is CASGLGPRAVVGELFF.

V gene TRBV6-6 combines with J gene TRBJ1-2; a weak D match, TRBD1 (5 bases). CDR1 MNHNY and CDR2 SVGAGI come from the germline V gene (reference sequence). This CDR3 region has 13 residues. V gave up 0 bases and J gave up 6 bases, with 8 bases separating them. The CDR3 region has the DNA TGTGCCAGCAGTTACTCGGGGGGTGATGGCTACACCTTC. Its protein is CASSYSGGDGYTF.

V gene TRBV20-1 combines with J gene TRBJ1-5; D remains unclear. The CDR3 consists of 11 residues. Germline V gives CDR1 DFQATT, CDR2 SNEGSKA (reference sequence). The V gene lost 6 bases and the J gene lost 6 bases, with 9 bases spanning the gap. The CDR3 loop is CSAGPTQPQHF. CDR3 coding DNA: TGCAGTGCCGGACCCACTCAGCCCCAGCATTTT.

This clone showed up just a few times. J is TRBJ1-2 and V is TRBV11-2, with D unresolved. Trimming took off 4 bases at V and 4 bases at J, with 19 bases between the two ends. CDR3 length: 16 residues. Germline CDR1 reads SGHAT; CDR2 reads FQNNGV. CDR3 loop: CASSYNSGNSAYGYTF. CDR3 bases: TGTGCCAGCAGCTATAACTCGGGCAACTCCGCCTATGGCTACACCTTC.

The rearrangement joins TRBV23-1 to TRBJ1-2; 7 bases match TRBD1. TRBV23-1 is designated an ORF whose function remains uncertain. This CDR3 region has 18 residues. The ends lost 0 bases at V and 0 bases at J; junction bases unmatched: 10. The CDR3 DNA follows: TGCGCCAGCAGTCAATCGACGCCGACAGGGAAAGCTAACTATGGCTACACCTTC. Protein sequence: CASSQSTPTGKANYGYTF.

CDR3 residues: CASSSDRLSSYEQYF. The CDR3 nucleotides read TGTGCCAGCAGCTCGGACAGACTAAGCTCCTACGAGCAGTACTTC. The chain employs TRBV7-2 and TRBJ2-7; possibly TRBD1 for D (6 bases). The CDR3 consists of 15 residues. Trimming stripped 4 bases from V and 0 bases from J, with 13 bases between. The germline V gene has CDR1 SGHTA and CDR2 FQGNSA. Using reference TRBV7-2 and TRBJ2-7 for the parts outside the CDR3, the full variable domain is GAGVSQSPSNKVTEKGKDVELRCDPISGHTALYWYRQSLGQGLEFLIYFQGNSAPDKSGLPSDRFSAERTGGSVSTLTIQRTQQEDSAVYLCASSSDRLSSYEQYFGPGTRLTVT.

The rearrangement uses TRBV5-1 and TRBJ2-4; 11 nucleotides line up with TRBD2. Trimming cost V 3 bases and J 4 bases; bases outside gene matches: 6. Germline CDR1 and CDR2: SGHRS and YFSETQ. The CDR3 spans 16 residues. The CDR3 region has the DNA TGCGCCAGCAGCTACCTAGCGGGGGGCCCTAAAAACATTCAGTACTTC. Protein sequence: CASSYLAGGPKNIQYF.

The rearrangement joins TRBV25-1 to TRBJ1-2; 7 positions match TRBD1. Germline V gene sequence: CDR1 MGHDK, CDR2 SYGVNS. The junction had 8 bases not matched to a gene; V was cut back by 5 bases and J by 2 bases. The CDR3 length is 15 residues. This CDR3 is CASSPSTGQNYGYTF. For the CDR3, the DNA is TGTGCCAGCAGTCCCTCGACAGGGCAAAACTATGGCTACACCTTC.

The chain joins TRBV6-1 to TRBJ1-2, with no clear D. V was pared by 1 base and J by 5 bases, with 11 bases between. This CDR3 contains 14 residues. CDR1 and CDR2 from the germline V gene are MNHNS and SASEGT. In DNA, the CDR3 is TGTGCCAGCAGTGAAGTTTCTCTGACATATGGCTACACCTTC. This gives the protein CASSEVSLTYGYTF.

J is TRBJ2-7 and V is TRBV5-1; 8 positions match TRBD1. V dropped 0 bases and J dropped 0; count of bases not matched to a gene: 5. Looked up from germline, CDR1 is SGHRS and CDR2 is YFSETQ. This CDR3 has 16 amino acids. The CDR3 sequence is CASSLDPDRDSYEQYF. CDR3 coding DNA: TGCGCCAGCAGCTTGGACCCGGACAGGGACTCCTACGAGCAGTACTTC.

V gene TRBV5-5 combines with J gene TRBJ1-5, with D possibly being TRBD1 (5 bases). This CDR3 region has 13 residues. Trimming shortened V by 2 bases and J by 5 bases, and 8 bases separated the two germline ends. Germline CDR1 SGHKS, CDR2 YYEKEE (reference sequence). In nucleotides, the CDR3 is TGTGCCAGCAGCTTTATGGGGGATCAGCCCCAGCATTTT. Its protein product is CASSFMGDQPQHF.

The chain combines TRBV5-1 with TRBJ2-3; D uncertain. V lost 6 bases, J lost 4 bases, and 6 bases lay in between. The CDR3 runs to 11 residues. Per germline, CDR1 SGHRS and CDR2 YFSETQ. This CDR3 is CASTGSDTQYF. The CDR3 DNA reads as TGCGCCAGCACCGGGTCAGATACGCAGTATTTT.

The chain combines TRBV30 with TRBJ2-1, with 9 bases matching TRBD2. This CDR3 spans 16 amino acids. Germline V gives CDR1 GTSNPN, CDR2 SVGIG (reference sequence). Trimming at V came to 4 bases and at J to 4 bases, leaving 11 bases not matched to a gene. CDR3 bases: TGTGCCTGGAAGTCGTTAGCGGGAGAGAAGTACAATGAGCAGTTCTTC. Its protein product is CAWKSLAGEKYNEQFF.